These 20 T cell receptor beta chains were all obtained from the same sample, sequenced in a study of long-term antiretroviral therapy in people with HIV. An immunoSEQ assay, version v3.0, was performed at survey level. Profiled with immunoSEQ multiplex PCR; TCRdb holds only in-frame clones, not every one. Here the sample spans over 20,000 clones, about 88% being singletons. The material was unsorted PBMCs, obtained 0.6 years after starting antiretroviral therapy. Receptors originate from a man between 60 and 75 years old with HIV.

This chain joins TRBV5-4 and TRBJ2-1, with D tentatively TRBD1 (7 bases). Germline CDR1 and CDR2: SGHNT and YYREEE (reference sequence). There are 16 residues in the CDR3. The germline V and J ends were trimmed by 4 bases and 8 bases, with 22 bases remaining between them. For the CDR3, the DNA is TGTGCCAGCAGCCCCTCAGGGGGGAGTATGAGGTATGAGCAGTTCTTC. Its translation is CASSPSGGSMRYEQFF.

This chain connects TRBV4-2 to TRBJ2-1, with 12 nucleotides matching TRBD2. Germline CDR1 is LGHNA and CDR2 is YNFKEQ. The CDR3 is 15 amino acids. V lost 4 bases, J lost 8 bases, and 6 bases stayed unmatched. The CDR3 DNA follows: TGTGCCAGCAGCCTTACTAGCGGGAGGTGGGATGAGCAGTTCTTC. This codes for CASSLTSGRWDEQFF.

The sample holds a few counts of this clone. This chain uses TRBV4-1 with TRBJ2-1; TRBD1 is a possible D gene (5 bases). Germline V gives CDR1 MGHRA, CDR2 YSYEKL. Trimming shortened V by 0 bases and J by 5 bases, and 5 bases separated the two germline ends. The CDR3 has 13 residues. The CDR3 is CASSQEQDNEQFF. The CDR3 DNA follows: TGCGCCAGCAGCCAAGAACAGGACAATGAGCAGTTCTTC.

V is TRBV7-8 and J is TRBJ2-5; the match to TRBD1 covers 9 bases. From germline, CDR1 is SGHVS and CDR2 FQNEAQ. The CDR3 has 15 residues. The V and J ends lost 2 bases and 3 bases, in that order; junction bases with no gene match: 4. CDR3 DNA sequence: TGTGCCAGCAGCTTACGGGGACAGGGAGAAGAGACCCAGTACTTC. This gives the protein CASSLRGQGEETQYF.

The chain is built from TRBV6-6 and TRBJ2-7; 7 bases map to TRBD2. The V gene's germline CDR1 is MNHNY and CDR2 SVGAGI (reference sequence). Trimming removed 4 bases from V and 5 bases from J; junction bases left unmatched: 11. The CDR3 is made up of 15 amino acids. The DNA for the CDR3 is TGTGCCAGCAGTTTCGCCTTGGGAGGGCCCCACGAGCAGTACTTC. The encoded protein is CASSFALGGPHEQYF.

V is TRBV28 and J is TRBJ2-7, with D possibly matching TRBD1 (6 bases). This CDR3 contains 15 residues. Germline assignment: CDR1 MDHEN and CDR2 SYDVKM. Trimming cost V 6 bases and J 3 bases, with 18 bases left between them. CDR3 bases: TGTGCCAGCAGCCCTCCAGGGGCGGTTCGCTACGAGCAGTACTTC. Translation gives CASSPPGAVRYEQYF.

The CDR3 reads CSAGGSYNEQFF. The CDR3 DNA reads as TGCAGCGCGGGGGGGTCCTACAATGAGCAGTTCTTC. The chain couples TRBV29-1 to TRBJ2-1; TRBD2 agrees at 8 bases. From germline, CDR1 is SQVTM and CDR2 ANQGSEA. This CDR3 comprises 12 residues. V trimming: 7 bases; J trimming: 1 base; junction bases outside the gene matches: 0.

The J gene is TRBJ1-2, the V gene TRBV7-3, with 9 bases that match TRBD1. CDR1 and CDR2 (germline): SGHTA, FQGTGA. The V segment lost 0 bases and the J segment 1 base; nucleotides outside the gene matches: 0. The CDR3 totals 15 residues. CDR3 DNA sequence: TGTGCCAGCAGCTTAACGACAGGGGGTAACTATGGCTACACCTTC. This encodes CASSLTTGGNYGYTF.

The chain combines TRBV7-8 with TRBJ2-5; 8 nucleotides align to TRBD2. CDR3 length equals 13 residues. V was pared by 6 bases and J by 6 bases, with 6 bases of the junction left unmatched. Germline CDR1 SGHVS, CDR2 FQNEAQ. The DNA of the CDR3 is TGTGCCAGCAGGACGGGGGGGCCGCAGACCCAGTACTTC. This encodes CASRTGGPQTQYF. The full variable domain, its missing parts supplied by reference TRBV7-8 and TRBJ2-5, is GAGVSQSPRYKVAKRGQDVALRCDPISGHVSLFWYQQALGQGPEFLTYFQNEAQLDKSGLPSDRFFAERPEGSVSTLKIQRTQQEDSAVYLCASRTGGPQTQYFGPGTRLLVL.

The chain links TRBV29-1 to TRBJ2-5, with a possible D match to TRBD1 (6 bases). The V end was cut by 7 bases, the J end by 1 base, with 13 bases between. The CDR3 length is 13 residues. Germline assignment: CDR1 SQVTM and CDR2 ANQGSEA. The CDR3 reads CSAVRDTQETQYF. The CDR3, as DNA: TGCAGCGCTGTAAGGGACACCCAAGAGACCCAGTACTTC.

The rearrangement uses TRBV7-9 and TRBJ2-7, with 13 bases aligning to TRBD2. Germline trimming cut 5 bases from V and 5 bases from J; bases unmatched to any gene: 6. The V gene's germline CDR1 is SEHNR and CDR2 FQNEAQ (reference sequence). The CDR3 loop spans 15 amino acids. CDR3 in amino acids: CASSKLAGGPHEQYF. The CDR3 DNA is TGTGCCAGCAGCAAACTAGCGGGAGGGCCCCACGAGCAGTACTTC.

As for this clone: The limits of the CDR3 on the DNA are not certain, so only TCRdb's listed CDR3 is given. The chain employs TRBV6-5 and TRBJ2-2; the table's D call, TRBD2, was not checked against the DNA. The CDR3 adds up to 14 amino acids, both ends counted. Per germline, CDR1 MNHEY and CDR2 SVGAGI. CDR3 amino acids: CASSSTLGAGELFF.

This chain joins TRBV7-9 and TRBJ2-3, with a possible D match to TRBD2 (5 bases). Deletions cut 5 bases from V and 2 bases from J, with 17 bases between. Germline V gives CDR1 SEHNR, CDR2 FQNEAQ (reference sequence). The CDR3 is 16 residues long. CDR3 bases: TGTGCCAGCAGCCGCCGGGATGGAGCGGACACAGATACGCAGTATTTT. Translating it yields CASSRRDGADTDTQYF.

The rearrangement uses TRBV19 and TRBJ2-1, with TRBD2 matching over 9 bases. In germline, CDR1 is LNHDA, CDR2 SQIVND (reference sequence). The CDR3 loop spans 18 amino acids. The J segment lost 2 bases and the V segment lost 4 bases, leaving 12 bases of the junction unmatched. CDR3 DNA sequence: TGTGCCAGTAGTAGTGGACTAGCGTCAGGACGGGCCTACAATGAGCAGTTCTTC. Its protein product is CASSSGLASGRAYNEQFF.

This chain connects TRBV5-1 to TRBJ2-1; D might be TRBD1 or TRBD2, each matching 6 bases. CDR3 length: 18 residues. V lost 0 bases and J lost 0, with 16 bases in between. CDR1 and CDR2 (germline): SGHRS, YFSETQ. As DNA, the CDR3 is TGCGCCAGCAGCTTGGAATTAGGGGGACTGAACTCCTACAATGAGCAGTTCTTC. Residues: CASSLELGGLNSYNEQFF.

V and J are TRBV2 and TRBJ1-5; no clear D. The germline V gene has CDR1 SNHLY and CDR2 FYNNEI. The CDR3 extends over 15 amino acids. V lost 6 bases and J 0 bases, leaving 12 bases between the germline ends. CDR3 loop: CASRGSEYSNQPQHF. For the CDR3, the DNA is TGTGCCAGCAGGGGCTCGGAATATAGCAATCAGCCCCAGCATTTT.

This rearrangement joins TRBV5-5 to TRBJ2-4, with 12 positions matching TRBD2. The CDR3 has 16 amino acids. CDR1 is SGHKS, CDR2 YYEKEE, per germline (reference sequence). V lost 5 bases to trimming and J lost 4 bases; unmatched junction nucleotides: 7. The CDR3 loop reads CASRTLAGGKKNIQYF. As DNA, the CDR3 is TGTGCCAGCAGGACGCTAGCGGGGGGGAAAAAAAACATTCAGTACTTC.

In its sample, this clone was seen once. Here the CDR3 DNA reads TGCGCCAGCAGCCAGGGACAGAACACCGGGGAGCTGTTTTTT. Amino acids: CASSQGQNTGELFF. J is TRBJ2-2 and V is TRBV5-1, with D possibly matching TRBD1 (6 bases). Germline V gives CDR1 SGHRS, CDR2 YFSETQ. The CDR3 runs to 14 residues. The germline V and J ends were trimmed by 4 bases and 1 base, with 8 bases remaining between them.

V and J are TRBV6-6 and TRBJ2-5, with 8 bases identical to TRBD2. Germline assignment: CDR1 MNHNY and CDR2 SVGAGI (reference sequence). This CDR3 region has 13 residues. V shed 8 bases and J 5 bases; nucleotides not matched to a gene: 7. Here the CDR3 DNA reads TGTGCCAGCGACAAGGGACTAGGGGAGACCCAGTACTTC. Amino acids: CASDKGLGETQYF.

The chain links TRBV5-8 to TRBJ2-5, with 9 bases lining up with TRBD1. V lost 5 bases, J lost 2 bases, and 10 bases stayed unmatched. CDR1 SGHTS and CDR2 YDEGEE come from the germline V gene. This CDR3 has 16 residues. In DNA, the CDR3 is TGTGCCAGCAGTCTATCACCAGGACAGGGGCAAGAGACCCAGTACTTC. This translates into CASSLSPGQGQETQYF. Complete variable domain (other parts from reference TRBV5-8 and TRBJ2-5): EAGVTQSPTHLIKTRGQQATLRCSPISGHTSVYWYQQALGLGLQFLLWYDEGEERNRGNFPPRFSGRQFPNYSSELNVNALELEDSALYLCASSLSPGQGQETQYFGPGTRLLVL.